These T cell receptor beta chains were read from a single sample in a study of shared clonotypes between healthy human individuals. Measured with immunoSEQ multiplex PCR; TCRdb has only the in-frame clones, and not every one. The top ten hold 24% of the sample, which has hundreds of thousands of clones, under 95% seen once. The sequenced material came from naive CD8+ T cells sorted from blood. The receptors shown here come from a man aged 25 to 40 in good health. Both conserved end residues are part of each CDR3.

V | CDR3
TRBV5-1 | CASSFSTIGQGNYGYTF
TRBV28 | CASSLRTNTGELFF
TRBV12-5 | CASGTTEDDTIYF
TRBV27 | CASSSFNQPQHF
TRBV15 | CATSRDGTGAQPQHF
TRBV7-9 | CASSLEVTRSGNTIYF
TRBV4-3 | CASSQDYDRGTNYGYTF
TRBV28 | CAGGPAADWPYEQYF
TRBV27 | CASSSPGGGSDTQYF
TRBV7-2 | CASSLYRGGEKLFF
TRBV29-1 | CSSDRTVGGYTF
TRBV11-2 | CASSLWGGQEAFF
TRBV15 | CATSTGETSGSYEQYF
TRBV15 | CATSTSGKQFF
TRBV27 | CASSLFSGAVYEQYF
TRBV7-9 | CASSLVPTGIGFNQPQHF
TRBV27 | CASSDGGPNSYEQYF
TRBV30 | CAWTGTGNTIYF
TRBV6-6 | CASSFQGNQPQHF
TRBV5-6 | CASSFIWDGRENTIYF
TRBV10-1 | CASSEPAGLAGSANTYEQYF
TRBV27 | CASSPGATSADTQYF
TRBV19 | CASSMGQPYSNQPQHF
TRBV28 | CASTGGSSYNEQFF
TRBV5-1 | CASSLSSRDSLSYEQYF
TRBV7-9 | CASSLIQTEAFF
TRBV7-8 | CASSLTTGADQPQHF
TRBV19 | CASSRVPVETQYF
TRBV5-4 | CASSYIRTDGTGELFF
TRBV10-1 | CASSGSEFYNEQFF
TRBV27 | CASSAGQFDQPQHF
TRBV27 | CASSLSRVYEQYF
TRBV4-3 | CASSQGSAGYTF
TRBV7-8 | CASTSIINPQETQYF
TRBV27 | CASSLGPGTGGYGYTF
TRBV30 | CAWSQIQETQYF
TRBV11-2 | CASSWPKTGWGMNTEAFF
TRBV28 | CASTSQGNAYEQYF
TRBV11-2 | CASSQQGYSYEQYF
TRBV28 | CASRSPGISYEQYF
TRBV11-2 | CASSLVFGNTEAFF
TRBV25-1 | CASSESGSGELFF
TRBV7-9 | CASSLLTGATEACF
TRBV7-8 | CASSRGSPAQETQYF